This paragraph reports one TCR beta chain. The antigen is not known. Read coverage stops 3 residues before the CDR3 terminus; the germline J gene supplies the remainder. Repertoires were generated with immunoSEQ multiplex PCR, while TCRdb's copy carries only in-frame clones and drops some. The sample holds tens of thousands of clones. The germline V gene encodes CDR1 SNHLY and CDR2 FYNNEI. This CDR3 comprises 16 residues. V gave up 2 bases and J gave up 0 bases; unmatched junction bases: 4. This record belongs to a study of T cells in women clearing cervical HPV infection. Whole-study results and caveats: It is unknown whether associations predate infection; no effector/memory or HPV-specific sorting.

MY09/MY11 PCR detected cervical HPV DNA; dot-blot assigned genotypes. The specimen sequenced was blood buffy coat. The chain carries TRBV2 and TRBJ2-3; 8 nucleotides align to TRBD1. This sequence was found in a woman between 18 and 70 years old with a cervical HPV16 infection that either progressed to CIN3+ or cleared (not recorded which). CDR3 DNA, as far as it was read: TGTGCCAGCAGTGAAAGCGACAGGGGAAGCACAGATACG. It encodes CASSESDRGSTDT. The entire CDR3 sequence reads CASSESDRGSTDTQYF.